The present TCR beta chain was sequenced within a study of T cell responses to AZD1222 COVID-19 vaccine. Generated by immunoSEQ multiplex PCR, the TCRdb table keeps only in-frame clones and is missing some. The data contain 100,000 to 150,000 clones, over 85% of them singletons. With 11 bases removed from V and 9 bases from J, the gap between germline ends came to 17 bases. CDR1 is ENHRY and CDR2 is SYGVKD in the germline V gene. The CDR3 is 12 amino acids. The sequences come from peripheral blood, collected on day 0 of AZD1222 vaccination. The V call is TRBV10-3, the J call TRBJ1-5; D may be TRBD1 (5 bases). This TCR derives from an adult in good health. The CDR3 loop reads CAVGPSQGPQHF. The CDR3 DNA sequence: TGTGCCGTAGGTCCTTCCCAGGGGCCCCAGCATTTT.